This record looks at one T cell receptor beta chain sequence and its context. Germline-derived CDR1 and CDR2 are KGHSH and LQKENI. Trimming stripped 3 bases from V and 2 bases from J, with 8 bases between. This CDR3 contains 13 residues. The entry originates in a study of PD-1 blockade in mismatch repair-deficient tumors. The data were produced by immunoSEQ multiplex PCR, yet TCRdb's version contains in-frame clones alone and is incomplete. Here the sample spans tens of thousands of clones, 65% to 85% being singletons. This receptor was identified in an adult with mismatch repair-deficient cancer. The chain joins TRBV18 to TRBJ2-7, with D maybe TRBD1 (6 bases). Source: PBMCs, taken less than 7 weeks after starting pembrolizumab. The CDR3 DNA reads as TGTGCCAGCTCACCGCGACAGGCCTACGAGCAGTACTTC. Translation gives CASSPRQAYEQYF.